Shown below are 25 T cell receptor beta chains from a single sample sequenced in a study of response to subunit inactivated influenza vaccine. TCRdb ran MiXCR on the RT-PCR reads and lists one entry per CDR3 protein. Of about 240,000 distinct CDR3 sequences in the sample, 10% to 15% are singletons; the top ten hold about 7.8%. Source: non-naive T cells sorted from PBMCs, taken around 15 days before vaccination. These receptors came from a man over 45 who received an inactivated influenza vaccine.

Many counts were recorded for this clonotype. The rearrangement uses TRBV11-1 and TRBJ2-3; a weak D match, TRBD1 (6 bases). Germline values: CDR1 SGHAT, CDR2 FQDESV (reference sequence). The CDR3 contains 18 residues. Trimming removed 5 bases at V and 0 bases at J, with 21 bases between. DNA of the CDR3: TGTGCCAGCAGCAGAATCCAGACAGGACCCTCTAGCACAGATACGCAGTATTTT. The encoded protein is CASSRIQTGPSSTDTQYF. The full variable domain, with the rest looked up from reference TRBV11-1 and TRBJ2-3, is EAEVAQSPRYKITEKSQAVAFWCDPISGHATLYWYRQILGQGPELLVQFQDESVVDDSQLPKDRFSAERLKGVDSTLKIQPAELGDSAMYLCASSRIQTGPSSTDTQYFGPGTRLTVL.

The gene calls are TRBV28 and TRBJ2-7; D is possibly TRBD1 or TRBD2 (5 bases each). This CDR3 has 15 residues. Looked up from germline, CDR1 is MDHEN and CDR2 is SYDVKM. V was trimmed by 5 bases and J by 3 bases, leaving 17 bases between them. The CDR3 spells CASSTIEGRVYEQYF. Here the CDR3 DNA reads TGTGCCAGCAGTACAATAGAGGGCAGGGTCTACGAGCAGTACTTC.

The sample holds a few counts of this clonotype. The J gene is TRBJ1-1, the V gene TRBV12-3 or TRBV12-4; TRBD1 matches 7 bases. This CDR3 contains 15 residues. Trimming took 6 bases from V and 5 from J; bases not matched to a gene: 12. The chain's CDR3 is CASRETWQGETEAFF. The CDR3 DNA reads as TGTGCCAGCAGGGAGACATGGCAGGGGGAAACTGAAGCTTTCTTT.

This clonotype has ten or more counts. The rearrangement joins TRBV18 to TRBJ1-3, with D perhaps TRBD1 (6 bases). Trimming removed 3 bases from V and 2 bases from J, with 8 bases in between. CDR3 length: 14 amino acids. The germline CDR1 and CDR2 sequences are KGHSH and LQKENI. The CDR3 DNA reads TGTGCCAGCTCACCCCCAGGGGCTGGAAACACCATATATTTT. It is translated as CASSPPGAGNTIYF.

This clonotype was detected many times. The rearrangement links TRBV6-2 or TRBV6-3 to TRBJ2-1, with TRBD2 matching over 8 bases. Unmatched junction bases numbered 11, after V lost 5 bases and J lost 8 bases. Germline V gives CDR1 MNHEY, CDR2 SVGEGT. The CDR3 length is 15 residues. CDR3 amino acids: CASSPLGTRNHEQFF. CDR3 coding DNA: TGTGCCAGCAGTCCTCTCGGGACTAGGAATCATGAGCAGTTCTTC.

This clonotype came up a few times. The chain carries TRBV6-2 or TRBV6-3 and TRBJ2-1; TRBD2 aligns across 10 bases. CDR1 is MNHEY and CDR2 is SVGEGT in the germline V gene. With V trimmed by 0 bases and J by 6 bases, 8 bases remained unmatched. This CDR3 contains 17 residues. The CDR3 nucleotides read TGTGCCAGCAGTTACTCATTTCTGCTAGCGGGAGCCAATGAGCAGTTCTTC. It codes for CASSYSFLLAGANEQFF.

At least ten counts were recorded for this clonotype. This chain connects TRBV12-3 or TRBV12-4 to TRBJ2-1; 10 bases map to TRBD2. The CDR3 runs to 20 residues. Trimming removed 5 bases from V and 6 bases from J; junction bases left unmatched: 22. CDR3 sequence reads: CASSPVGLADLNWGRNEQFF. CDR3 DNA: TGTGCCAGCAGTCCTGTCGGACTAGCGGACCTAAATTGGGGCCGCAATGAGCAGTTCTTC.

With respect to this clonotype: This may come from a read error, since a much larger clone is one base off. The rearrangement links TRBV7-3 to TRBJ2-2, with no clear D. CDR3 size: 13 residues. Germline CDR1 and CDR2: SGHTA and FQGTGA. V was clipped by 1 base and J by 4 bases, with 4 bases between them. The CDR3 loop reads CASSLKATGELFF. The CDR3 nucleotides are TGTGCCAGCAGCTTAAAGGCCACCGGGGAGCTGTTTTTT.

This clonotype was detected ten times or more. This chain connects TRBV5-1 to TRBJ1-5; no reliable D call. CDR1 and CDR2 (germline): SGHRS, YFSETQ. Trimming cost V 0 bases and J 0 bases, with 7 bases left between them. This CDR3 region has 15 residues. The CDR3 nucleotides read TGCGCCAGCAGCTTGGCTGGATATAGCAATCAGCCCCAGCATTTT. Amino acids: CASSLAGYSNQPQHF. Looking up the rest from reference TRBV5-1 and TRBJ1-5 gives the full variable domain: KAGVTQTPRYLIKTRGQQVTLSCSPISGHRSVSWYQQTPGQGLQFLFEYFSETQRNKGNFPGRFSGRQFSNSRSEMNVSTLELGDSALYLCASSLAGYSNQPQHFGDGTRLSIL.

The sample holds a few counts of this clonotype. The chain links TRBV5-1 to TRBJ1-1; 8 positions match TRBD1. V lost 4 bases, J lost 10 bases, and 6 bases stayed unmatched. The CDR3 length is 12 residues. The V gene's germline CDR1 is SGHRS and CDR2 YFSETQ. In nucleotides, the CDR3 is TGCGCCAGCAGCCTAGGACAGGGTCGAGCTTTCTTT. This gives the protein CASSLGQGRAFF.

This chain connects TRBV20-1 to TRBJ2-7; 9 bases agree with TRBD2. This CDR3 contains 16 residues. V was pared by 6 bases and J by 5 bases, with 17 bases of the junction left unmatched. The germline gives CDR1 DFQATT, CDR2 SNEGSKA (reference sequence). This chain's CDR3 is CSAHAGWGLATHEQYF. DNA for the CDR3: TGCAGTGCACACGCCGGGTGGGGACTAGCAACCCACGAGCAGTACTTC.

This clonotype was observed a few times. V is TRBV11-3 and J is TRBJ2-7; 7 bases fit TRBD2. Germline V gene sequence: CDR1 SGHNT, CDR2 YENEEA. V trimming: 4 bases; J trimming: 2 bases; junction bases outside the gene matches: 5. The length of the CDR3 is 14 residues. The CDR3 protein is CASSYGEGPYEQYF. CDR3 nucleotides: TGTGCCAGCAGCTATGGGGAGGGACCCTACGAGCAGTACTTC.

Comments on this clonotype: One end of the junction varies from germline; a read error may be responsible. The chain is built from TRBV7-2 and TRBJ2-4; unclear D gene. Germline V gene lookup returns CDR1 SGHTA and CDR2 FQGNSA. There are 14 residues in the CDR3. The CDR3 region is CASSLGRFANTQYF. CDR3 nucleotides: TGTGCCAGCAGCTTAGGTCGCTTCGCAAACACTCAGTACTTC.

This sequence joins TRBV29-1 and TRBJ1-2; tentatively, D is TRBD1 (6 bases). Per germline, CDR1 SQVTM and CDR2 ANQGSEA. This CDR3 comprises 14 residues. V dropped 4 bases and J dropped 4 bases, with 16 bases sitting between them. CDR3 in DNA: TGCAGCGTTGCACAGGGATTTGGGTCCTATGGCTACACCTTC. It specifies CSVAQGFGSYGYTF.

This clonotype was found many times. The rearrangement uses TRBV5-1 and TRBJ1-4; D is possibly TRBD1 (6 bases). Germline CDR1 SGHRS, CDR2 YFSETQ. V gave up 4 bases and J gave up 0 bases, with 10 bases separating them. The CDR3 spans 15 residues. Here the CDR3 DNA reads TGCGCCAGCAGCACGACAGGACCAACTAATGAAAAACTGTTTTTT. Its translation: CASSTTGPTNEKLFF.

This clonotype occurred a few times. The chain uses TRBV29-1 and TRBJ2-7, with D hard to call. The CDR3 runs to 12 residues. Germline values: CDR1 SQVTM, CDR2 ANQGSEA. Trimming stripped 4 bases from V and 0 bases from J, with 7 bases between. The CDR3 spells CSVAFFSYEQYF. In DNA form, the CDR3 reads TGCAGCGTTGCATTCTTCTCCTACGAGCAGTACTTC.

This clonotype has just a few counts. J is TRBJ2-3 and V is TRBV27; D is unclear. This CDR3 is built from 13 residues. The V end lost 5 bases, the J end lost 6 bases, and 12 bases lay between the germline ends. The germline V gene has CDR1 MNHEY and CDR2 SMNVEV (reference sequence). CDR3 nucleotide sequence: TGTGCCAGCAGTCCCCTGTCCCGGGATACGCAGTATTTT. Protein: CASSPLSRDTQYF.

The chain links TRBV20-1 to TRBJ2-7; TRBD2 matches at 9 bases. The CDR3 is made up of 16 amino acids. Losses at the gene ends were 3 bases for V and 0 bases for J; bases not matched to a gene: 9. CDR1 is DFQATT and CDR2 is SNEGSKA in the germline V gene (reference sequence). This CDR3 is CSASIGAGGTSYEQYF. CDR3 DNA sequence: TGCAGTGCTAGTATTGGAGCGGGAGGTACCTCCTACGAGCAGTACTTC.

This clonotype has more than one count but fewer than ten. This chain joins TRBV4-2 and TRBJ2-5; 12 bases align to TRBD1. The CDR3 totals 20 residues. Germline V gene lookup returns CDR1 LGHNA and CDR2 YNFKEQ. After removal of 7 bases from V and 5 bases from J, the junction contained 23 bases not matched to a gene. The CDR3 DNA reads as TGTGCCAGCAACCCAGTTTATTACCGGGACAGGGGGCTGGGTAGGGAGACCCAGTACTTC. Its translation is CASNPVYYRDRGLGRETQYF.

The sample holds many counts of this clonotype. The chain carries TRBV2 and TRBJ2-3; perhaps TRBD2 as D (6 bases). Germline V gene sequence: CDR1 SNHLY, CDR2 FYNNEI. The CDR3 totals 15 residues. V was trimmed by 7 bases and J by 0 bases, leaving 14 bases between them. DNA for the CDR3: TGTGCCAGCAACCTAGCGTCTATTAGCACAGATACGCAGTATTTT. It encodes CASNLASISTDTQYF.

This chain links TRBV24-1 with TRBJ2-3, with D tentatively TRBD2 (5 bases). The V gene lost 4 bases and the J gene lost 6 bases, with 16 bases spanning the gap. From germline, CDR1 is KGHDR and CDR2 SFDVKD. This CDR3 contains 15 residues. The CDR3 DNA is TGTGCCACCAGTGAGGAAAGGACTCCCGTGGATACGCAGTATTTT. This codes for CATSEERTPVDTQYF.

This clonotype was seen only a few times. A read error is possible here, since a much larger clone lies one base away. The chain joins TRBV7-2 to TRBJ2-5; 10 nucleotides align to TRBD1. The ends lost 0 bases at V and 6 bases at J; junction bases unmatched: 4. The CDR3 extends over 15 amino acids. The germline V gene has CDR1 SGHTA and CDR2 FQGNSA. The CDR3 here is CASSLAGTGEKTQYF. CDR3 bases: TGTGCCAGCAGCTTAGCCGGGACAGGGGAAAAGACCCAGTACTTC.

This clonotype was observed a handful of times. This rearrangement joins TRBV7-2 to TRBJ2-1; TRBD2 matches 11 bases. Germline trimming cut 6 bases from V and 7 bases from J; bases unmatched to any gene: 8. The germline V gene has CDR1 SGHTA and CDR2 FQGNSA. This CDR3 has 15 residues. CDR3 in DNA: TGTGCCAGCAGTTTGTTAGCGGGGGGGGCGAATGAGCAGTTCTTC. It translates to CASSLLAGGANEQFF.

This clonotype turned up a few times. This chain's CDR3 is CAIRREGETQYF. CDR3 bases: TGTGCCATAAGGAGGGAGGGAGAGACCCAGTACTTC. The chain links TRBV2 to TRBJ2-5, with TRBD2 matching over 7 bases. CDR3 size: 12 residues. Looked up from germline, CDR1 is SNHLY and CDR2 is FYNNEI. V lost 10 bases and J lost 4; bases outside the gene matches: 6.

This chain links TRBV28 with TRBJ2-5; 7 nucleotides match TRBD2. The germline V gene has CDR1 MDHEN and CDR2 SYDVKM. The CDR3 is 15 residues long. J was trimmed by 3 bases and V by 5 bases; bases with no gene match: 9. CDR3 sequence (DNA): TGTGCCAGCAGTCCGACTCGGCGGGAGAAAGAGACCCAGTACTTC. This translates into CASSPTRREKETQYF.